This T cell receptor beta chain is drawn from a study of blood T cells in healthy people across ages. Trimming shortened V by 2 bases and J by 2 bases, and 12 bases separated the two germline ends. The CDR3 is 15 residues long. From germline, CDR1 is SGHRS and CDR2 YFSETQ. Details on this clonotype: The antigen remains undetermined.

The study, taken as a whole, reports: Unsorted PBMC material precluded a definitive naive versus antigen-experienced comparison. It was not known whether donors were CMV positive (a possible confounder of expanded clonotype changes).

Sample-barcoded 5' priming and a J-beta primer mix drove a second PCR of roughly 7 to 11 cycles. At least 2.5 million CDR3-containing paired-end reads were obtained per sample. Using its own MiXCR run on the 5' RACE reads, TCRdb lists one record per CDR3 protein. The data show about 970,000 distinct CDR3 sequences, with 51% seen just once and roughly 23% held by the top ten. V is TRBV5-1 and J is TRBJ2-3; D may correspond to TRBD1 or TRBD2 (5 bases each). The sequencing input was blood. This TCR derives from a woman in her fifties or sixties in good health. CDR3 sequence: CASSFSGPDTDTQYF. The CDR3 DNA sequence: TGCGCCAGCAGCTTTTCGGGACCAGACACAGATACGCAGTATTTT.